The next 27 T cell receptor beta chains were all read from a single sample in a study of blood T cell repertoires in COVID-19. Clones were sequenced by immunoSEQ multiplex PCR, and TCRdb holds only the in-frame ones, with some missing. The sample has just over 150,000 clones, 70% to 85% seen once. Sequencing was done on a sample of peripheral blood. The origin of the receptors is a woman aged 80 or over with acute or convalescent COVID-19.

The rearrangement links TRBV9 to TRBJ1-1; no firm D call. CDR1 and CDR2 (germline): SGDLS, YYNGEE. Trimming took 3 bases from V and 3 from J, leaving 9 bases between them. The CDR3 extends over 13 amino acids. CDR3 amino acids: CASSASDYTEAFF. Written as DNA, the CDR3 is TGTGCCAGCAGCGCTAGTGATTACACTGAAGCTTTCTTT.

V usage is TRBV5-1 and J usage is TRBJ2-1; 8 bases match TRBD1. CDR3 length: 15 residues. V shed 5 bases and J 5 bases; nucleotides not matched to a gene: 9. CDR1 is SGHRS, CDR2 YFSETQ, per germline. CDR3 sequence (DNA): TGCGCCAGCAGTTCCGGGACAGGTCTTAACAATGAGCAGTTCTTC. Its translation: CASSSGTGLNNEQFF.

The rearrangement uses TRBV5-1 and TRBJ2-1; 14 nucleotides line up with TRBD2. The germline V gene encodes CDR1 SGHRS and CDR2 YFSETQ. Germline trimming cut 0 bases from V and 1 base from J; bases unmatched to any gene: 3. The length of the CDR3 is 18 residues. The CDR3 sequence is CASSLGLAGGFSYNEQFF. The CDR3 region has the DNA TGCGCCAGCAGCTTGGGACTAGCGGGAGGGTTTTCCTACAATGAGCAGTTCTTC. The entire variable domain, with the rest obtained from reference TRBV5-1 and TRBJ2-1, is as follows: KAGVTQTPRYLIKTRGQQVTLSCSPISGHRSVSWYQQTPGQGLQFLFEYFSETQRNKGNFPGRFSGRQFSNSRSEMNVSTLELGDSALYLCASSLGLAGGFSYNEQFFGPGTRLTVL.

The chain employs TRBV27 and TRBJ2-7; 9 nucleotides match TRBD1. Germline V lookup: CDR1 MNHEY, CDR2 SMNVEV (reference sequence). The CDR3 runs 14 residues. V lost 6 bases to trimming and J lost 5 bases; unmatched junction nucleotides: 8. For the CDR3, the DNA is TGTGCCAGCAGCGTGGGGACAGGGATCCACGAGCAGTACTTC. Protein: CASSVGTGIHEQYF.

This clone was observed at least ten times. This chain joins TRBV19 and TRBJ2-6; D is undetermined. The CDR3 contains 13 residues. Germline V CDR1 and CDR2: LNHDA, SQIVND (reference sequence). V was cut by 5 bases and J by 1 base, with 3 bases left in between. The CDR3: CASSLSGANVLTF. The CDR3 DNA follows: TGTGCCAGTAGTCTTTCTGGGGCCAACGTCCTGACTTTC.

This clone was seen a single time. The chain recombines TRBV7-6 with TRBJ2-7; 8 nucleotides align to TRBD2. Unmatched junction bases numbered 11, after V lost 5 bases and J lost 5 bases. In germline, CDR1 is SGHVS, CDR2 FNYEAQ. The CDR3 covers 15 residues. CDR3 nucleotide sequence: TGTGCCAGCAGCCCTTCGACTAGCGAGAGTAACGAGCAGTACTTC. Its translation is CASSPSTSESNEQYF. The entire variable domain, with the rest obtained from reference TRBV7-6 and TRBJ2-7, is as follows: GAGVSQSPRYKVTKRGQDVALRCDPISGHVSLYWYRQALGQGPEFLTYFNYEAQQDKSGLPNDRFSAERPEGSISTLTIQRTEQRDSAMYRCASSPSTSESNEQYFGPGTRLTVT.

J is TRBJ2-4 and V is TRBV11-3, with no clear D. The CDR3 is 15 residues long. V was clipped by 4 bases and J by 6 bases, with 16 bases between them. CDR1 and CDR2 (germline): SGHNT, YENEEA. The CDR3 DNA sequence: TGTGCCAGCAGCTCCTTTGGCGGCAGTGGAAACATTCAGTACTTC. Protein sequence: CASSSFGGSGNIQYF.

This chain links TRBV3-1 (or the pseudogene TRBV3-2) with TRBJ2-5; 11 bases agree with TRBD2. Germline-derived CDR1 and CDR2 are LGHDT and YNNKEL (reference sequence). V gave up 4 bases and J gave up 1 base; unmatched junction bases: 5. This CDR3 is 16 amino acids long. CDR3 coding DNA: TGTGCCAGCAGCCGAAGGACTAGCGGGTCCCAAGAGACCCAGTACTTC. It encodes CASSRRTSGSQETQYF.

The chain couples TRBV21-1 to TRBJ2-2; TRBD2 is the table's D call and was not checked against the DNA. TRBV21-1 is flagged as a pseudogene. The CDR3 is 16 amino acids. The CDR3 protein is CARPSGGGGRTGELFF. CDR3 bases: TGTGCCAGACCGTCGGGGGGAGGGGGGAGAACCGGGGAGCTGTTTTTT.

The rearrangement uses TRBV18 and TRBJ1-6; no definite D call. This CDR3 comprises 13 residues. The V and J ends lost 2 bases and 8 bases respectively, with 7 bases between them. CDR1 and CDR2 (germline): KGHSH, LQKENI. The CDR3: CASSPSSDSPLHF. The CDR3 DNA follows: TGTGCCAGCTCACCAAGTTCGGATTCACCCCTCCACTTT. The whole variable domain, remainder taken from reference TRBV18 and TRBJ1-6, is NAGVMQNPRHLVRRRGQEARLRCSPMKGHSHVYWYRQLPEEGLKFMVYLQKENIIDESGMPKERFSAEFPKEGPSILRIQQVVRGDSAAYFCASSPSSDSPLHFGNGTRLTVT.

This clone turned up a few times. The rearrangement uses TRBV2 and TRBJ1-5, with D possibly TRBD1 on 5 matching bases. V gave up 4 bases and J gave up 4 bases, with 11 bases separating them. Germline V gene lookup returns CDR1 SNHLY and CDR2 FYNNEI. The CDR3 runs 14 residues. The CDR3 DNA follows: TGTGCCAGCAGTGGCGACAGCCGAAATCAGCCCCAGCATTTT. The encoded protein is CASSGDSRNQPQHF.

The V and J genes are TRBV7-9 and TRBJ1-2; D is ambiguous. V was shortened by 1 base and J by 6 bases, with 9 bases between the two germline ends. The CDR3 covers 13 residues. Germline V gene sequence: CDR1 SEHNR, CDR2 FQNEAQ (reference sequence). This CDR3 reads CASSLVSGDGYTF. Here the CDR3 DNA reads TGTGCCAGCAGCTTAGTTTCCGGTGATGGCTACACCTTC.

The chain links TRBV27 to TRBJ2-2, with D possibly being TRBD2 (6 bases). Looked up from germline, CDR1 is MNHEY and CDR2 is SMNVEV (reference sequence). The germline V and J ends were trimmed by 0 bases and 2 bases, with 7 bases remaining between them. The CDR3 is made up of 15 amino acids. The CDR3 coding sequence is TGTGCCAGCAGTTTATCAGCGGGCAACACCGGGGAGCTGTTTTTT. Translating gives CASSLSAGNTGELFF.

This clone was observed once. The chain uses TRBV20-1 and TRBJ1-3; D is ambiguous. The CDR3 length is 11 residues. CDR1 and CDR2 from the germline V gene are DFQATT and SNEGSKA (reference sequence). Trimming pared 7 bases from V and 0 bases from J, leaving 4 bases between. The CDR3 is CSGASGNTIYF. The CDR3 DNA reads TGCAGTGGGGCCTCTGGAAACACCATATATTTT.

V usage is TRBV9 and J usage is TRBJ2-3; the D gene is possibly TRBD2 (5 bases). Germline V gene data show CDR1 as SGDLS and CDR2 as YYNGEE. The CDR3 extends over 13 amino acids. Between the trimmed V and J ends, which lost 0 bases and 5 bases, there was a span of 7 bases. The CDR3 nucleotides read TGTGCCAGCAGCGTAGCTAGCCGAGATACGCAGTATTTT. Translating gives CASSVASRDTQYF.

This clone has a handful of counts. J is TRBJ1-5 and V is TRBV6-6, with D perhaps TRBD1 (5 bases). The CDR3 spans 16 residues. Germline CDR1 reads MNHNY; CDR2 reads SVGAGI (reference sequence). Trimming removed 2 bases from V and 1 base from J, with 12 bases in between. The CDR3 nucleotides are TGTGCCAGCAGTTACGAGATGGAGGGGAGCAATCAGCCCCAGCATTTT. Translated, it gives CASSYEMEGSNQPQHF.

The rearrangement joins TRBV25-1 to TRBJ2-4; 9 positions match TRBD2. The CDR3 is 14 amino acids. Germline V gene data show CDR1 as MGHDK and CDR2 as SYGVNS. The V gene end was trimmed by 4 bases and the J gene end by 6 bases; junction bases not matched to a gene: 4. CDR3 sequence reads: CASSGAGGANIQYF. In DNA form, the CDR3 reads TGTGCCAGCAGTGGAGCGGGAGGAGCAAACATTCAGTACTTC.

This chain connects TRBV9 to TRBJ2-7, with D possibly being TRBD1 (7 bases). Trimming shortened V by 2 bases and J by 6 bases, and 15 bases separated the two germline ends. Per the germline V gene, CDR1 is SGDLS and CDR2 is YYNGEE. There are 14 residues in the CDR3. This CDR3 reads CASSVRGGGGEQYF. The DNA of the CDR3 is TGTGCCAGCAGCGTCCGTGGAGGGGGCGGCGAGCAGTACTTC.

The chain couples TRBV10-3 to TRBJ2-4; 9 nucleotides line up with TRBD2. CDR1 and CDR2 from the germline V gene are ENHRY and SYGVKD. This CDR3 contains 23 residues. With 8 bases clipped from V and 1 base from J, the junction kept 30 bases outside the gene matches. The CDR3 here is CAILTHRSGRSLLILWAKNIQYF. The CDR3 DNA reads as TGTGCCATCCTTACCCACCGAAGCGGGAGGAGCCTTCTAATTCTTTGGGCCAAAAACATTCAGTACTTC.

This chain uses TRBV6-4 with TRBJ2-3, with 8 bases that match TRBD2. With V trimmed by 3 bases and J by 1 base, 6 bases remained unmatched. Germline CDR1 MRHNA, CDR2 SNTAGT. This CDR3 spans 16 amino acids. CDR3 region: CASSEVAGGGTDTQYF. CDR3 nucleotides: TGTGCCAGCAGTGAGGTGGCCGGGGGGGGCACAGATACGCAGTATTTT.

This chain links TRBV7-9 with TRBJ2-3; D perhaps matches TRBD2 (5 bases). This CDR3 is 13 amino acids long. In germline, CDR1 is SEHNR, CDR2 FQNEAQ (reference sequence). Deletions cut 4 bases from V and 3 bases from J, with 8 bases between. Here the CDR3 DNA reads TGTGCCAGCAGCTCCCGGGGAACAGATACGCAGTATTTT. Translated, it gives CASSSRGTDTQYF.

This clone was detected a few times. V gene TRBV6-5 combines with J gene TRBJ2-7; weak D call: TRBD2 (6 bases). Trimming removed 6 bases from V and 3 bases from J, with 12 bases in between. This CDR3 spans 13 amino acids. CDR1 MNHEY and CDR2 SVGAGI come from the germline V gene. CDR3 amino acids: CASRAGPYYEQYF. The CDR3 nucleotides are TGTGCCAGCAGGGCGGGACCCTACTACGAGCAGTACTTC.

The V gene is TRBV5-1, the J gene TRBJ2-5; 9 bases are shared with TRBD1. The CDR3 is 16 amino acids. The J segment lost 2 bases and the V segment lost 6 bases, leaving 11 bases of the junction unmatched. Germline-derived CDR1 and CDR2 are SGHRS and YFSETQ. CDR3 DNA: TGCGCCAGCACCCAATTAGGACAGGGGACACAAGAGACCCAGTACTTC. It translates to CASTQLGQGTQETQYF. Combining the CDR3 with reference TRBV5-1 and TRBJ2-5 gives the whole variable domain KAGVTQTPRYLIKTRGQQVTLSCSPISGHRSVSWYQQTPGQGLQFLFEYFSETQRNKGNFPGRFSGRQFSNSRSEMNVSTLELGDSALYLCASTQLGQGTQETQYFGPGTRLLVL.

This rearrangement joins TRBV18 to TRBJ2-6; 8 bases are a match to TRBD1. CDR3 length: 19 amino acids. The junction had 8 bases not matched to a gene; V was cut back by 1 base and J by 0 bases. Germline CDR1 KGHSH, CDR2 LQKENI. The CDR3 is CASSPRGGTGLSGANVLTF. The CDR3 DNA is TGTGCCAGCTCACCACGAGGCGGGACAGGCCTCTCTGGGGCCAACGTCCTGACTTTC.

V and J are TRBV7-2 and TRBJ1-2; 7 bases match TRBD1. Germline CDR1 and CDR2: SGHTA and FQGNSA. With 4 bases clipped from V and 1 base from J, the junction kept 6 bases outside the gene matches. The CDR3 totals 15 residues. CDR3 coding DNA: TGTGCCAGCAGCTGGGACAGCAACCATAACTATGGCTACACCTTC. This translates into CASSWDSNHNYGYTF.

V is TRBV5-1 and J is TRBJ2-1; 12 nucleotides agree with TRBD2. CDR3 length: 15 amino acids. Trimming cost V 6 bases and J 7 bases; bases outside gene matches: 8. Germline V lookup: CDR1 SGHRS, CDR2 YFSETQ. The CDR3 spells CASIPLAGGLNEQFF. The CDR3 DNA follows: TGCGCCAGCATTCCTCTAGCGGGAGGGCTGAATGAGCAGTTCTTC.

This clone was recorded once. This chain uses TRBV27 with TRBJ2-7; D possibly corresponds to TRBD2 (7 bases). Germline V gene data show CDR1 as MNHEY and CDR2 as SMNVEV (reference sequence). The CDR3 sequence is 14 residues long. Between the trimmed V and J ends, which lost 8 bases and 3 bases, there was a span of 17 bases. The CDR3 here is CASGRGGASYEQYF. The CDR3 DNA is TGTGCCAGCGGTAGGGGGGGAGCAAGCTACGAGCAGTACTTC.